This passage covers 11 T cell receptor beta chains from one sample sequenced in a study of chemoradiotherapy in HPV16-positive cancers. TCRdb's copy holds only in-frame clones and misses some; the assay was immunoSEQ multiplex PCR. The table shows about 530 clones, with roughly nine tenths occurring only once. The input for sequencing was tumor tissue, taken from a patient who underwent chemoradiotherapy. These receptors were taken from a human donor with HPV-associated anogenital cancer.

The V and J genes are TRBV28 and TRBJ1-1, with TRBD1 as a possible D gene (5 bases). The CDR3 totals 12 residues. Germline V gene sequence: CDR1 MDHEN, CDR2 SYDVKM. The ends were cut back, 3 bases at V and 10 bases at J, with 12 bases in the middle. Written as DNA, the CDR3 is TGTGCCAGCAGTTTGGCAGGGACGGGAGCTTTCTTT. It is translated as CASSLAGTGAFF.

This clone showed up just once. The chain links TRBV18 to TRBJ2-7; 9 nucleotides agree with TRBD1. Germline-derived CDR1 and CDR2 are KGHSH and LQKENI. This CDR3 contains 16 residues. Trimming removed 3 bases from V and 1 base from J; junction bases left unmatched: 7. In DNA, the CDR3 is TGTGCCAGCTCACCGTCACCGGGACAGGGATCCTACGAGCAGTACTTC. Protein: CASSPSPGQGSYEQYF.

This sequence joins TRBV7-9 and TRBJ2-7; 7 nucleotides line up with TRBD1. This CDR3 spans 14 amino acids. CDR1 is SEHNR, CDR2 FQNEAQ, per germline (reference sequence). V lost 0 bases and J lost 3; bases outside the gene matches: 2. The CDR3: CASSLAGDSYEQYF. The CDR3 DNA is TGTGCCAGCAGCTTAGCCGGGGACAGCTACGAGCAGTACTTC.

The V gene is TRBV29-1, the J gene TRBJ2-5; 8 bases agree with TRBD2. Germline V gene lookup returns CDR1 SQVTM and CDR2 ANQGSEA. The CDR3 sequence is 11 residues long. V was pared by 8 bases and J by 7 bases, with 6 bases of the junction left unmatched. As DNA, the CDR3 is TGCAGCCCCCAAAGCGGGGGGACCCAGTACTTC. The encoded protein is CSPQSGGTQYF.

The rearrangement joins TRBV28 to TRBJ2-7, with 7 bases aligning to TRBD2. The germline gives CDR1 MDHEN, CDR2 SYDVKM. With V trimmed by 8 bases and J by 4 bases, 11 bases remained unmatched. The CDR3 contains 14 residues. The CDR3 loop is CASSGTTKPYEQYF. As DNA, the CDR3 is TGTGCCAGCTCAGGGACTACGAAGCCTTACGAGCAGTACTTC.

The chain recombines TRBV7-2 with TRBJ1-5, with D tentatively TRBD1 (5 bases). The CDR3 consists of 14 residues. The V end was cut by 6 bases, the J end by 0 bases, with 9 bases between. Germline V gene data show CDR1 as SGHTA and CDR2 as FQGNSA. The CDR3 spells CASSPQVSNQPQHF. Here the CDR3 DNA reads TGTGCCAGCAGTCCACAGGTTAGCAATCAGCCCCAGCATTTT. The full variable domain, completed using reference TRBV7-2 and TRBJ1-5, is GAGVSQSPSNKVTEKGKDVELRCDPISGHTALYWYRQSLGQGLEFLIYFQGNSAPDKSGLPSDRFSAERTGGSVSTLTIQRTQQEDSAVYLCASSPQVSNQPQHFGDGTRLSIL.

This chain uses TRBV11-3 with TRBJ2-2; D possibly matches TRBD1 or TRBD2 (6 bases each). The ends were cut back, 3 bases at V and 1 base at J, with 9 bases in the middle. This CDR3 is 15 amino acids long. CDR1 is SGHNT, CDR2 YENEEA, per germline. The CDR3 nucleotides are TGTGCCAGCAGCTTCGGGGGCCGGAACACCGGGGAGCTGTTTTTT. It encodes CASSFGGRNTGELFF.

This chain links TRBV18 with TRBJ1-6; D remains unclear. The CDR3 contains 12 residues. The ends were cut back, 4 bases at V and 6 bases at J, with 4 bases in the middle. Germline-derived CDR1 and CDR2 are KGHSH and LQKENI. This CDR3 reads CASSQSNSPLHF. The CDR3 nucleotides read TGTGCCAGCTCACAAAGTAATTCACCCCTCCACTTT.

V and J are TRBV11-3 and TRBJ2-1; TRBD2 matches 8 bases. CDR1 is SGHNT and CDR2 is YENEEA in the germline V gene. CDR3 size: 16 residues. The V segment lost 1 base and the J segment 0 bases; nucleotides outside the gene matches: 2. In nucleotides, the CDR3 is TGTGCCAGCAGCTTAGGCGGGGGGAGCTCCTACAATGAGCAGTTCTTC. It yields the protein CASSLGGGSSYNEQFF.

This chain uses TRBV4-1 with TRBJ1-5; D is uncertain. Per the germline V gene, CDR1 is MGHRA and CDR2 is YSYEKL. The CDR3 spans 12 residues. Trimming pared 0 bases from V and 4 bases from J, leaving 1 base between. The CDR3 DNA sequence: TGCGCCAGCAGCCAAGAGAATCAGCCCCAGCATTTT. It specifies CASSQENQPQHF.

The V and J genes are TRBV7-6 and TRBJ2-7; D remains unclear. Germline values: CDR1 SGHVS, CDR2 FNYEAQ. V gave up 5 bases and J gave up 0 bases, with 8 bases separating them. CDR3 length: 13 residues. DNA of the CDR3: TGTGCCAGCAGCCGGACGGTCTCCTACGAGCAGTACTTC. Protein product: CASSRTVSYEQYF.